These 31 T cell receptor beta chains were all obtained from the same sample, sequenced in a study of Ad26.COV2.S vaccination and SARS-CoV-2 variants. Profiling relied on immunoSEQ multiplex PCR, and the TCRdb table lists in-frame clones only, not all of them. Altogether 430,000 or so clones are present, 80% to 90% being singletons, with the ten largest covering about 2.4%. Indicated treatment: some 19 received Ad26.COV2.S at low or high dose, single or two shots; several received placebo; per-sample allocation not given. Sampling occurred on day 63 after the first vaccine or placebo injection. This specimen consisted of peripheral blood, obtained in a trial of Ad26.COV2.S vaccine versus placebo. The origin of the receptors is a person between 18 and 65 years old who received the Ad26.COV2.S COVID-19 vaccine or a placebo.

V gene TRBV11-2 combines with J gene TRBJ1-4; D unclear. CDR1 and CDR2 (germline): SGHAT, FQNNGV. V dropped 2 bases and J dropped 7 bases, with 14 bases sitting between them. CDR3 size: 15 residues. The chain's CDR3 is CASSLNAGPSEKLFF. Here the CDR3 DNA reads TGTGCCAGCAGCTTAAACGCAGGCCCAAGTGAAAAACTGTTTTTT.

This chain joins TRBV10-3 and TRBJ1-5, with 8 bases aligning to TRBD1. The V gene end was trimmed by 7 bases and the J gene end by 5 bases; junction bases not matched to a gene: 4. Germline values: CDR1 ENHRY, CDR2 SYGVKD. The CDR3 has 13 residues. The CDR3: CAIKGQGDQPQHF. DNA of the CDR3: TGTGCCATCAAAGGACAGGGAGATCAGCCCCAGCATTTT.

The chain combines TRBV18 with TRBJ1-6, with D perhaps matching TRBD1 (5 bases). Trimming took 6 bases from V and 3 from J, leaving 12 bases between them. This CDR3 has 15 amino acids. Germline V gene lookup returns CDR1 KGHSH and CDR2 LQKENI. DNA of the CDR3: TGTGCCAGCTCCGGGACCCAGGGCTATAATTCACCCCTCCACTTT. It translates to CASSGTQGYNSPLHF.

The chain links TRBV18 to TRBJ1-2, with TRBD1 matching over 11 bases. The CDR3 length is 17 residues. V dropped 3 bases and J dropped 6; count of bases not matched to a gene: 12. Germline lookup yields CDR1 KGHSH and CDR2 LQKENI. For the CDR3, the DNA is TGTGCCAGCTCACCCCGGGACAGGGGGACCCACGGAGATGGCTACACCTTC. Translated, it gives CASSPRDRGTHGDGYTF.

The chain carries TRBV4-1 and TRBJ1-5, with D tentatively TRBD1 (5 bases). Trimming stripped 0 bases from V and 4 bases from J, with 7 bases between. Germline CDR1 and CDR2: MGHRA and YSYEKL. The CDR3 has 14 amino acids. The CDR3 DNA reads TGCGCCAGCAGCCAAGAAAAGGGGAATCAGCCCCAGCATTTT. Protein sequence: CASSQEKGNQPQHF.

The J gene is TRBJ1-1, the V gene TRBV7-2; maybe TRBD1 (5 bases). This CDR3 is 14 amino acids long. Germline CDR1 is SGHTA and CDR2 is FQGNSA. Deletions cut 4 bases from V and 1 base from J, with 10 bases between. CDR3 in amino acids: CASSSWGGNTEAFF. CDR3 nucleotides: TGTGCCAGCAGCTCCTGGGGGGGGAACACTGAAGCTTTCTTT.

The genes are TRBV28 and TRBJ2-7, with a tentative D call TRBD2 (6 bases). From germline, CDR1 is MDHEN and CDR2 SYDVKM. The V end was cut by 7 bases, the J end by 0 bases, with 13 bases between. This CDR3 has 14 amino acids. DNA for the CDR3: TGTGCCAGCACTCTCCGGGGGAGCTCCTACGAGCAGTACGTC. This sequence encodes CASTLRGSSYEQYV.

The chain has TRBV7-9 and TRBJ1-5; D remains unclear. Trimming took off 6 bases at V and 0 bases at J, with 18 bases between the two ends. In germline, CDR1 is SEHNR, CDR2 FQNEAQ (reference sequence). The CDR3 extends over 17 amino acids. The CDR3 protein is CASSLSFGSNSNQPQHF. CDR3 nucleotides: TGTGCCAGCAGTCTTTCTTTCGGGAGTAATAGCAATCAGCCCCAGCATTTT.

This clone was observed a few times. The rearrangement joins TRBV7-9 to TRBJ1-6; D gene unclear. The CDR3 length is 14 residues. V gave up 3 bases and J gave up 7 bases, with 10 bases separating them. Per germline, CDR1 SEHNR and CDR2 FQNEAQ (reference sequence). This CDR3 is CASSFSGKNSPLHF. The CDR3 nucleotides read TGTGCCAGCAGCTTTAGCGGGAAGAATTCACCCCTCCACTTT.

This chain uses TRBV12-3 or TRBV12-4 with TRBJ1-2, with 9 bases matching TRBD1. This CDR3 is 13 amino acids long. V trimming: 8 bases; J trimming: 4 bases; junction bases outside the gene matches: 5. The chain's CDR3 is CASGDRAFYGYTF. The CDR3 region has the DNA TGTGCCAGCGGGGACAGGGCCTTCTATGGCTACACCTTC.

This clone has just a few counts. V is TRBV7-8 and J is TRBJ1-5; D unclear. V was pared by 5 bases and J by 2 bases, with 19 bases between. The CDR3 consists of 17 residues. The germline gives CDR1 SGHVS, CDR2 FQNEAQ. DNA of the CDR3: TGTGCCAGCAGCCTTGTTTTTCGCGGTAAGGGCAATCAGCCCCAGCATTTT. Translation: CASSLVFRGKGNQPQHF. The entire variable domain, with the rest obtained from reference TRBV7-8 and TRBJ1-5, is as follows: GAGVSQSPRYKVAKRGQDVALRCDPISGHVSLFWYQQALGQGPEFLTYFQNEAQLDKSGLPSDRFFAERPEGSVSTLKIQRTQQEDSAVYLCASSLVFRGKGNQPQHFGDGTRLSIL.

V gene TRBV21-1 combines with J gene TRBJ2-5. TRBV21-1 constitutes a pseudogene. This CDR3 has 14 amino acids. The CDR3 is CASSKGGIGETQYF. The CDR3, as DNA: TGTGCCAGCAGCAAAGGGGGGATTGGAGAGACCCAGTACTTC.

V usage is TRBV7-7 and J usage is TRBJ2-3, with D hard to call. CDR3 length equals 14 residues. V gave up 1 base and J gave up 8 bases, with 13 bases separating them. CDR1 is SSHAT and CDR2 is FNYEAQ in the germline V gene (reference sequence). The CDR3 reads CASSLDPGLATQYF. CDR3 sequence (DNA): TGTGCCAGCAGCTTAGATCCAGGTCTGGCTACGCAGTATTTT.

Worth noting for this clone: At one boundary the junction diverges from the germline segment, which might be a read error. The chain combines TRBV10-3 with TRBJ2-1, with TRBD1 as a possible D gene (5 bases). The V gene's germline CDR1 is ENHRY and CDR2 SYGVKD. This CDR3 region has 13 residues. This chain's CDR3 is CAISESGRDDQFF. The CDR3 DNA reads TGTGCCATCAGTGAGTCGGGCAGGGATGATCAGTTCTTC.

This rearrangement joins TRBV5-1 to TRBJ2-2; possibly TRBD2 for D (5 bases). V dropped 0 bases and J dropped 7 bases, with 10 bases sitting between them. Per germline, CDR1 SGHRS and CDR2 YFSETQ. This CDR3 has 14 residues. The CDR3 nucleotides read TGCGCCAGCAGCTTGGAAGGAGGATACGGGGAGCTGTTTTTT. Residues: CASSLEGGYGELFF. Filled out from reference TRBV5-1 and TRBJ2-2, the complete variable domain reads KAGVTQTPRYLIKTRGQQVTLSCSPISGHRSVSWYQQTPGQGLQFLFEYFSETQRNKGNFPGRFSGRQFSNSRSEMNVSTLELGDSALYLCASSLEGGYGELFFGEGSRLTVL.

The gene calls are TRBV19 and TRBJ1-2; 7 bases are shared with TRBD1. Trimming removed 5 bases from V and 3 bases from J; junction bases left unmatched: 3. The CDR3 runs to 13 residues. Germline CDR1 reads LNHDA; CDR2 reads SQIVND (reference sequence). DNA for the CDR3: TGTGCCAGTAGTTCCAGGGGGGACTATGGCTACACCTTC. Protein: CASSSRGDYGYTF.

The chain uses TRBV5-1 and TRBJ2-2; D perhaps matches TRBD2 (7 bases). Germline lookup yields CDR1 SGHRS and CDR2 YFSETQ. The length of the CDR3 is 17 residues. Trimming shortened V by 4 bases and J by 4 bases, and 20 bases separated the two germline ends. The CDR3 loop reads CASSPRRGGGTTGELFF. CDR3 sequence (DNA): TGCGCCAGCAGCCCTCGCAGGGGCGGGGGAACCACCGGGGAGCTGTTTTTT.

The chain is built from TRBV7-3 and TRBJ1-1, with a tentative D call TRBD1 (6 bases). Per germline, CDR1 SGHTA and CDR2 FQGTGA. CDR3 size: 14 residues. Trimming stripped 4 bases from V and 1 base from J, with 10 bases between. The CDR3, as DNA: TGTGCCAGCAGCTCCGGGGGGCCGAACACTGAAGCTTTCTTT. It translates to CASSSGGPNTEAFF.

The genes are TRBV11-2 and TRBJ1-3; 12 bases map to TRBD1. The CDR3 covers 16 residues. Trimming removed 3 bases from V and 4 bases from J; junction bases left unmatched: 4. Germline V CDR1 and CDR2: SGHAT, FQNNGV. CDR3: CASSFMGQGAGNTIYF. DNA for the CDR3: TGTGCCAGCAGCTTTATGGGACAGGGGGCCGGAAACACCATATATTTT.

The chain recombines TRBV15 with TRBJ2-5, with 9 bases aligning to TRBD2. The V segment lost 5 bases and the J segment 5 bases; nucleotides outside the gene matches: 9. CDR3 length equals 15 residues. CDR1 and CDR2 (germline): LNHNV, YYDKDF (reference sequence). The CDR3 sequence: CATSGLGLAGETQYF. The DNA of the CDR3 is TGTGCCACCAGCGGTTTGGGACTAGCTGGCGAGACCCAGTACTTC. Using reference TRBV15 and TRBJ2-5 for the parts outside the CDR3, the full variable domain is DAMVIQNPRYQVTQFGKPVTLSCSQTLNHNVMYWYQQKSSQAPKLLFHYYDKDFNNEADTPDNFQSRRPNTSFCFLDIRSPGLGDTAMYLCATSGLGLAGETQYFGPGTRLLVL.

In its sample, this clone was seen once. J is TRBJ2-5 and V is TRBV5-1; no clear D gene. This CDR3 has 14 residues. CDR1 and CDR2 from the germline V gene are SGHRS and YFSETQ. Deletions cut 4 bases from V and 5 bases from J, with 15 bases between. CDR3 in DNA: TGCGCCAGCAGCCCGCGACCGCCGGAGGAGACCCAGTACTTC. It yields the protein CASSPRPPEETQYF.

V is TRBV6-5 and J is TRBJ1-6, with D possibly TRBD1 on 6 matching bases. The CDR3 is 13 amino acids. Looked up from germline, CDR1 is MNHEY and CDR2 is SVGAGI. V was trimmed by 3 bases and J by 9 bases, leaving 9 bases between them. This chain's CDR3 is CASSYGGGSPLHF. The DNA of the CDR3 is TGTGCCAGCAGTTATGGGGGCGGTTCACCCCTCCACTTT.

The chain is built from TRBV10-2 and TRBJ1-1; D call uncertain. CDR3 size: 13 residues. From germline, CDR1 is WSHSY and CDR2 SAAADI. Trimming took off 3 bases at V and 4 bases at J, with 9 bases between the two ends. In DNA form, the CDR3 reads TGCGCCAGCAGTGAAGGAGGGAGCACTGAAGCTTTCTTT. The encoded protein is CASSEGGSTEAFF.

V gene TRBV7-9 combines with J gene TRBJ2-7, with D maybe TRBD2 (6 bases). V gave up 2 bases and J gave up 6 bases, with 11 bases separating them. This CDR3 has 13 amino acids. The germline V gene encodes CDR1 SEHNR and CDR2 FQNEAQ (reference sequence). In nucleotides, the CDR3 is TGTGCCAGCAGCTTACAGGGAGCGGGCGAGCAGTACTTC. It is translated as CASSLQGAGEQYF. Full variable domain (outside the CDR3, taken from reference TRBV7-9 and TRBJ2-7): DTGVSQNPRHKITKRGQNVTFRCDPISEHNRLYWYRQTLGQGPEFLTYFQNEAQLEKSRLLSDRFSAERPKGSFSTLEIQRTEQGDSAMYLCASSLQGAGEQYFGPGTRLTVT.

The genes are TRBV5-6 and TRBJ1-5, with TRBD1 as a possible D gene (5 bases). V lost 1 base and J lost 7, with 15 bases in between. CDR1 and CDR2 (germline): SGHDT, YYEEEE. CDR3 length: 15 amino acids. In DNA form, the CDR3 reads TGTGCCAGCAGCTTGCGTCACGGGGGGAACCAGCCCCAGCATTTT. Its protein product is CASSLRHGGNQPQHF.

The chain carries TRBV4-2 and TRBJ1-2; D is undetermined. The CDR3 is 14 residues long. Trimming stripped 3 bases from V and 6 bases from J, with 14 bases between. The germline V gene has CDR1 LGHNA and CDR2 YNFKEQ. The CDR3 reads CASSQKRSGNGYTF. The DNA of the CDR3 is TGTGCCAGCAGCCAGAAACGGTCGGGGAATGGCTACACCTTC.

The gene calls are TRBV9 and TRBJ2-6, with D hard to call. V dropped 4 bases and J dropped 1 base, with 9 bases sitting between them. The CDR3 consists of 15 residues. Germline V gene data show CDR1 as SGDLS and CDR2 as YYNGEE. CDR3 coding DNA: TGTGCCAGCAGCTCTCTGGGGTCTGGGGCCAACGTCCTGACTTTC. Its protein product is CASSSLGSGANVLTF.

This clone was observed a single time. In nucleotides, the CDR3 is TGTGCCAGCAGTGAGAGTGGGGAGCAAAACATTCAGTACTTC. It yields the protein CASSESGEQNIQYF. The chain is built from TRBV25-1 and TRBJ2-4, with a tentative D call TRBD2 (5 bases). CDR1 and CDR2 from the germline V gene are MGHDK and SYGVNS. With 3 bases removed from V and 5 bases from J, the gap between germline ends came to 11 bases. The CDR3 has 14 residues.

V and J are TRBV28 and TRBJ2-1, with a possible D match to TRBD1 (6 bases). The CDR3 length is 14 residues. Germline CDR1 MDHEN, CDR2 SYDVKM. V was clipped by 6 bases and J by 4 bases, with 13 bases between them. This chain's CDR3 is CASSPPGQYNEQFF. CDR3 DNA: TGTGCCAGCAGCCCGCCGGGACAATACAATGAGCAGTTCTTC.

The chain joins TRBV28 to TRBJ2-2, with 7 bases matching TRBD1. The CDR3 length is 17 residues. J was trimmed by 4 bases and V by 4 bases; bases with no gene match: 12. The germline V gene encodes CDR1 MDHEN and CDR2 SYDVKM. This CDR3 is CASSSASIQGSTGELFF. The CDR3 DNA reads TGTGCCAGCAGTTCAGCCTCAATACAGGGGAGCACCGGGGAGCTGTTTTTT. Full variable domain (rest looked up from reference TRBV28 and TRBJ2-2): DVKVTQSSRYLVKRTGEKVFLECVQDMDHENMFWYRQDPGLGLRLIYFSYDVKMKEKGDIPEGYSVSREKKERFSLILESASTNQTSMYLCASSSASIQGSTGELFFGEGSRLTVL.

The sample holds many counts of this clone. Different DNA sequences within this sample yield the same CDR3. This rearrangement joins TRBV7-9 to TRBJ2-7; 7 bases match TRBD2. V shed 5 bases and J 0 bases; nucleotides not matched to a gene: 1. The CDR3 sequence is 13 residues long. Germline V CDR1 and CDR2: SEHNR, FQNEAQ (reference sequence). This chain's CDR3 is CASSPGGSYEQYV. CDR3 in DNA: TGTGCCAGCAGCCCGGGGGGCTCCTACGAGCAGTACGTC.